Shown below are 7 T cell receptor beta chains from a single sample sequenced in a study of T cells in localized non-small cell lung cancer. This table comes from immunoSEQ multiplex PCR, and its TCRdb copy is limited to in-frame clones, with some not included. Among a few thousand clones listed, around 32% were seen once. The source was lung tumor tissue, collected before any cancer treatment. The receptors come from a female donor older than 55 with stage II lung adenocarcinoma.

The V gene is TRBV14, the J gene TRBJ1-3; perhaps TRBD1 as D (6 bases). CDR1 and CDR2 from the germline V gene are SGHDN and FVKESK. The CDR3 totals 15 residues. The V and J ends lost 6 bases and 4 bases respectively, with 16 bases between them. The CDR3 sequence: CASSRDRPGGNTIYF. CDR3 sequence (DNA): TGTGCCAGCAGTCGAGACAGGCCTGGAGGAAACACCATATATTTT.

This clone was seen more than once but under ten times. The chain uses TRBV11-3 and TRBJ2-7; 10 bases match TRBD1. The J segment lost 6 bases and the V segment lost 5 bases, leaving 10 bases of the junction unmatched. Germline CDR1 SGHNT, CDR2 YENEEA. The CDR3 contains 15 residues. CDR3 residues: CASSPMGGTGVEQYF. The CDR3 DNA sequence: TGTGCCAGCAGCCCGATGGGTGGGACAGGGGTCGAGCAGTACTTC.

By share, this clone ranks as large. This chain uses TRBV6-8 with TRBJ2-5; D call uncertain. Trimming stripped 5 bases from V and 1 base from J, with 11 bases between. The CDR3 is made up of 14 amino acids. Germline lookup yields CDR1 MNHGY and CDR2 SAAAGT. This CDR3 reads CASSREPTQETQYF. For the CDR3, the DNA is TGTGCCAGCAGTCGAGAGCCGACCCAAGAGACCCAGTACTTC.

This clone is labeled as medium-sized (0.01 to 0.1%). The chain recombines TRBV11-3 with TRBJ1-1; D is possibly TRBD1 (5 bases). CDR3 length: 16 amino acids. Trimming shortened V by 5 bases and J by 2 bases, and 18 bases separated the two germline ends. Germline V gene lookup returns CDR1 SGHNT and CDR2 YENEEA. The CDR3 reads CASSPGASWGNTEAFF. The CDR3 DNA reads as TGTGCCAGCAGCCCTGGGGCCTCCTGGGGAAACACTGAAGCTTTCTTT.

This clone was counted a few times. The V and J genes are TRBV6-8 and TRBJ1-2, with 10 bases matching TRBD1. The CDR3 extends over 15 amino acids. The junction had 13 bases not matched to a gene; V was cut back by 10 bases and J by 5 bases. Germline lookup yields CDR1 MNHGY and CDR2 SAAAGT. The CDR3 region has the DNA TGTGCCATTTCTCCCGGGACAGGGGATAGGTATGGCTACACCTTC. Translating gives CAISPGTGDRYGYTF.

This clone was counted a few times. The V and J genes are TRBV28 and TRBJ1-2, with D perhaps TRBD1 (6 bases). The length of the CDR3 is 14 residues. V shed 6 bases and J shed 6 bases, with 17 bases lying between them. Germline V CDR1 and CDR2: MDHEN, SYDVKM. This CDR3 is CASSNAPGADGYTF. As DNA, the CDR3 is TGTGCCAGCAGCAATGCCCCGGGGGCCGATGGCTACACCTTC.

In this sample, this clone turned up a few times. The CDR3, as DNA: TGTGCCAGCAGCGGGGGGGCTTCCGTTAATCAGCCCCAGCATTTT. This codes for CASSGGASVNQPQHF. The gene calls are TRBV2 and TRBJ1-5; maybe TRBD1 (6 bases). Germline V CDR1 and CDR2: SNHLY, FYNNEI. The CDR3 runs 15 residues. Deletions cut 6 bases from V and 4 bases from J, with 16 bases between. Full variable domain (remainder filled in from reference TRBV2 and TRBJ1-5): EPEVTQTPSHQVTQMGQEVILRCVPISNHLYFYWYRQILGQKVEFLVSFYNNEISEKSEIFDDQFSVERPDGSNFTLKIRSTKLEDSAMYFCASSGGASVNQPQHFGDGTRLSIL.